The rows below give T cell receptor beta chains drawn from one sample of a study of spatial heterogeneity in lung cancer. MiXCR, applied by TCRdb to the 5' RACE reads, yields one record per CDR3 protein. The sample has 20,000 or so distinct CDR3 sequences, about 9% seen once. This material consisted of PBMCs, taken at follow-up. The origin of the receptors is a female donor with early-stage non-small cell lung cancer. Each CDR3 is given with its conserved first and last residue. A D gene is named only where the DNA matches it firmly. Not all rows give a size; the values are once, few, many and, for expanded clones, a class.

d_gene | j_gene | len | v_gene | abundance | CDR3nt | CDR3aa
- | TRBJ2-7 | 12 | TRBV20-1 | - | TGCAGTGCTAGGGGCCAAGGAGAGGGGCAGTACTTC | CSARGQGEGQYF
- | TRBJ2-1 | 16 | TRBV21-1 | many | TGTGCCAGCAGCAAAGGCAAGATAGGCCCCTACAATGAGCAGTTCTTC | CASSKGKIGPYNEQFF
- | TRBJ1-1 | 14 | TRBV12-3/TRBV12-4 | - | TGTGCCAGCAGTTTGGGCGGGGCTAACACTGAAGCTTTCTTT | CASSLGGANTEAFF
- | TRBJ2-7 | 14 | TRBV5-1 | - | TGCGCCAGCAGCTCAGAAGAGAGCTCCTACGAGCAGTACTTC | CASSSEESSYEQYF
TRBD1 | TRBJ2-3 | 14 | TRBV11-3 | many | TGTGCCAGCAGCTCTACCAGAGGGACAGCCACGCAGTATTTT | CASSSTRGTATQYF
- | TRBJ2-2 | 16 | TRBV5-1 | many | TGCGCCAGCAGCCTTGACAGGTTTTGGAACGCCGGGGAGCTGTTTTTT | CASSLDRFWNAGELFF
- | TRBJ2-2 | 14 | TRBV30 | - | TGTGCCTGGCACTTAAGGCTGGGCGCCGGGGAGCTGTTTTTT | CAWHLRLGAGELFF
- | TRBJ1-5 | 13 | TRBV6-5 | many | TGTGCCAGCAGTCCTACAGGTAATCAGCCCCAGCATTTT | CASSPTGNQPQHF
- | TRBJ2-3 | 12 | TRBV28 | many | TGTGCCAGCAGTTTAGGGTACCGGACGCAGTATTTT | CASSLGYRTQYF
TRBD1 | TRBJ2-7 | 14 | TRBV6-5 | many | TGTGCCAGCAGCCCCGACAGGGGACCCTACGAGCAGTACTTC | CASSPDRGPYEQYF
TRBD1 | TRBJ2-7 | 15 | TRBV5-1 | few | TGCGCCAGCAGTTCCACAGGGGTTTCAAGTGACGAGCAGTACTTC | CASSSTGVSSDEQYF
TRBD1 | TRBJ1-1 | 15 | TRBV7-9 | many | TGTGCCAGCAGCTTCCGGACAGGGGGGTGGGCTGAAGCTTTCTTT | CASSFRTGGWAEAFF
TRBD1 | TRBJ1-2 | 14 | TRBV24-1 | many | TGTGCCACCAGTGACACGACAGGGAACTATGGCTACACCTTC | CATSDTTGNYGYTF
TRBD2 | TRBJ2-3 | 15 | TRBV29-1 | many | TGCAGCGTTGGGCTAGCGGGGGGCCTCGCAGATACGCAGTATTTT | CSVGLAGGLADTQYF
- | TRBJ2-3 | 15 | TRBV10-3 | many | TGTGCCATCAGAGAAGCGAGCGGGAGCACAGATACGCAGTATTTT | CAIREASGSTDTQYF
TRBD2 | TRBJ2-5 | 14 | TRBV24-1 | - | TGTGCCACCAGTGATCCCGGGACGGGAGGGGCCCAGTACTTC | CATSDPGTGGAQYF
- | TRBJ1-5 | 15 | TRBV28 | - | TGTGCCAGCAGTTTCCCGGGGGGTAGCAATCAGCCCCAGCATTTT | CASSFPGGSNQPQHF
TRBD1 | TRBJ2-2 | 18 | TRBV7-9 | many | TGTGCCAGCAGCTTAGCATCCGGGACAGGAAGAAAAACCGGGGAGCTGTTTTTT | CASSLASGTGRKTGELFF
TRBD1 | TRBJ1-1 | 14 | TRBV7-2 | many | TGTGCCAGCTCGAGGGACAGGGGAGACACTGAAGCTTTCTTT | CASSRDRGDTEAFF
TRBD2 | TRBJ2-3 | 18 | TRBV5-1 | many | TGCGCCAGCAGCTTGGAAGGTAGCGGGAGTATGAGCACAGATACGCAGTATTTT | CASSLEGSGSMSTDTQYF
TRBD1 | TRBJ1-2 | 16 | TRBV10-3 | few | TGTGCCATCGAAGGACAGGGAATCCCCAACCGCCAGCCGCCTCTCTTC | CAIEGQGIPNRQPPLF
- | TRBJ1-6 | 17 | TRBV6-5 | many | TGTGCCAGCAGTTACTCGAGAACGGGGGTTAATAATTCACCCCTCCACTTT | CASSYSRTGVNNSPLHF
TRBD2 | TRBJ2-1 | 15 | TRBV5-1 | many | TGCGCCAGCAGCTTGTCTAGCGGAAGTTACAATGAGCAGTTCTTC | CASSLSSGSYNEQFF
- | TRBJ1-5 | 13 | TRBV12-3/TRBV12-4 | many | TGTGCCAGCAGTTTAGCGCAAGGAGGGCCCCAGCATTTT | CASSLAQGGPQHF
- | TRBJ1-1 | 15 | TRBV20-1 | many | TGCAGTGCCCCCCCCACAGGGAGGGGGAACACTGAAGCTTTCTTT | CSAPPTGRGNTEAFF
TRBD2 | TRBJ2-3 | 18 | TRBV4-2 | many | TGTGCCAGCAGCCAAGACTACGTAGCGGGGGTAGGCACAGATACGCAGTATTTT | CASSQDYVAGVGTDTQYF
- | TRBJ1-5 | 15 | TRBV19 | many | TGTGCCAGTAGTTTCCGACAAGGGGGGAATCAGCCCCAGCATTTT | CASSFRQGGNQPQHF
TRBD2 | TRBJ2-1 | 14 | TRBV11-2 | many | TGTGCCAGCAGCCTTAGCGGGATTTACAATGAGCAGTTCTTC | CASSLSGIYNEQFF
TRBD1 | TRBJ1-2 | 12 | TRBV6-1 | many | TGTGCCAGCAGTAGACAGGGGGATGGCTACACCTTC | CASSRQGDGYTF
- | TRBJ1-1 | 14 | TRBV12-3/TRBV12-4 | - | TGTGCCAGCAGTTTAGTCACAGTGAACACTGAAGCTTTCTTT | CASSLVTVNTEAFF
- | TRBJ2-5 | 14 | TRBV12-3/TRBV12-4 | many | TGTGCCAGCAGTCTTCGCCAGGGCGGGGAGACCCAGTACTTC | CASSLRQGGETQYF
TRBD1 | TRBJ1-5 | 13 | TRBV19 | many | TGTGCCAGCCGGGACAGGGGCGGACAGCCCCAGCATTTT | CASRDRGGQPQHF
- | TRBJ2-1 | 13 | TRBV7-2 | many | TGTGCCAGCAGCACTCCGGCGGGGCATGAGCAGTTCTTC | CASSTPAGHEQFF
- | TRBJ2-7 | 13 | TRBV4-1 | many | TGCGCCAGCAGCCAGGCGAGGGGTGGAGAGCAGTACTTC | CASSQARGGEQYF
- | TRBJ1-2 | 15 | TRBV28 | many | TGTGCCAGCAGTTCGTCAGCCACCTTAAAACAAGGCTACACCTTC | CASSSSATLKQGYTF
TRBD2 | TRBJ2-4 | 14 | TRBV9 | - | TGTGCCAGCAGCTTTGGACTAGCGGGGGACATTCAGTACTTC | CASSFGLAGDIQYF
- | TRBJ2-2 | 15 | TRBV11-2 | - | TGTGCCAGCAGCTTAGTACCCCATAACACCGGGGAGCTGTTTTTT | CASSLVPHNTGELFF
TRBD1 | TRBJ2-5 | 14 | TRBV12-3/TRBV12-4 | - | TGTGCCAGCAATCCCGGGACAGGGTTGGAGACCCAGTACTTC | CASNPGTGLETQYF
- | TRBJ1-3 | 14 | TRBV4-2 | - | TGTGCCAGCAGCCAGGGCGACAGGGGAAACACCATATATTTT | CASSQGDRGNTIYF
- | TRBJ1-6 | 14 | TRBV5-6 | many | TGTGCCAGCAGCTTGTTTGGGGGCCGGTCACCCCTCCACTTT | CASSLFGGRSPLHF
TRBD1 | TRBJ1-1 | 13 | TRBV12-3/TRBV12-4 | many | TGTGCCAGCAGTAAACAGGGGACGGCTGAAGCTTTCTTT | CASSKQGTAEAFF
- | TRBJ1-1 | 14 | TRBV19 | many | TGTGCCAGTAGTGCTTACAGGACAAGCACTGAAGCTTTCTTT | CASSAYRTSTEAFF
- | TRBJ2-1 | 17 | TRBV4-3 | few | TGCGCCAGCAGCCAAGATTGGGCAGGGATCCTGGACAATGAGCAGTTCTTC | CASSQDWAGILDNEQFF
- | TRBJ1-4 | 11 | TRBV28 | many | TGTGCCAGCCGATTTAATGAAAAACTGTTTTTT | CASRFNEKLFF
TRBD1 | TRBJ1-6 | 14 | TRBV4-2 | many | TGTGCCAGCAGCCAGAAGGGGGACAGAAGACCCCTCCACTTT | CASSQKGDRRPLHF